Listed here are 27 T cell receptor beta chains from one sample, sequenced in a study of PD-1 blockade in classical Hodgkin lymphoma. Time point described: cycle 4 day 1 (C4D1), after 6 weeks of nivolumab. The patients all showed relapse after autologous stem cell transplantation, while their brentuximab vedotin exposure varied. TCRdb keeps only in-frame clones here, not all; method: immunoSEQ multiplex PCR. The data contain about 93,000 clones, about 77% of them singletons. This specimen consisted of peripheral blood mononuclear cells (PBMCs), obtained before the fourth cycle of nivolumab. The source is a human donor with classical Hodgkin lymphoma.

This clone was seen at least ten times. The rearrangement joins TRBV5-4 to TRBJ2-5, with D maybe TRBD1 (7 bases). The CDR3 has 15 amino acids. Trimming shortened V by 1 base and J by 5 bases, and 15 bases separated the two germline ends. Germline V gene lookup returns CDR1 SGHNT and CDR2 YYREEE (reference sequence). The CDR3, as DNA: TGTGCCAGCAGCTTGTGGACGCAGGGGGGTGAGACCCAGTACTTC. This encodes CASSLWTQGGETQYF.

The chain links TRBV30 to TRBJ1-2, with D tentatively TRBD1 (6 bases). The CDR3 spans 15 residues. V shed 4 bases and J shed 0 bases, with 15 bases lying between them. The V gene's germline CDR1 is GTSNPN and CDR2 SVGIG (reference sequence). The CDR3 loop reads CAWTPGTSTNYGYTF. For the CDR3, the DNA is TGTGCCTGGACTCCCGGGACATCGACTAACTATGGCTACACCTTC. Variable domain in full (rest from reference TRBV30 and TRBJ1-2): SQTIHQWPATLVQPVGSPLSLECTVEGTSNPNLYWYRQAAGRGLQLLFYSVGIGQISSEVPQNLSASRPQDRQFILSSKKLLLSDSGFYLCAWTPGTSTNYGYTFGSGTRLTVV.

The rearrangement links TRBV7-3 to TRBJ2-3; D gene uncertain. Between the trimmed V and J ends, which lost 5 bases and 2 bases, there was a span of 8 bases. This CDR3 has 13 amino acids. CDR1 SGHTA and CDR2 FQGTGA come from the germline V gene. The CDR3 nucleotides are TGTGCCAGCAGCCAAAGATCCACAGATACGCAGTATTTT. It yields the protein CASSQRSTDTQYF.

The V gene is TRBV5-1, the J gene TRBJ2-5; D remains ambiguous. The assigned J gene may be wrong: the sequence end matches TRBJ2-7 better. CDR1 is SGHRS, CDR2 YFSETQ, per germline. The CDR3 has 15 residues. The CDR3 DNA reads TGCGCCAGCAGGCTTAGTAGTTCCCCCTACTACGAGCAGTACTTC. Translation: CASRLSSSPYYEQYF.

This clone was observed once. This chain uses TRBV19 with TRBJ1-1, with TRBD1 identical over 7 bases. The J segment lost 1 base and the V segment lost 0 bases, leaving 2 bases of the junction unmatched. From germline, CDR1 is LNHDA and CDR2 SQIVND (reference sequence). The CDR3 runs to 15 residues. This CDR3 reads CASSIDQGENTEAFF. For the CDR3, the DNA is TGTGCCAGTAGTATAGATCAGGGGGAGAACACTGAAGCTTTCTTT. Filled out from reference TRBV19 and TRBJ1-1, the complete variable domain reads DGGITQSPKYLFRKEGQNVTLSCEQNLNHDAMYWYRQDPGQGLRLIYYSQIVNDFQKGDIAEGYSVSREKKESFPLTVTSAQKNPTAFYLCASSIDQGENTEAFFGQGTRLTVV.

V is TRBV6-5 and J is TRBJ1-5, with 9 bases matching TRBD1. The CDR3 runs 14 residues. After removal of 6 bases from V and 7 bases from J, the junction contained 7 bases not matched to a gene. Germline V gene sequence: CDR1 MNHEY, CDR2 SVGAGI. The CDR3 bases are TGTGCCAGCAGCCCTAGACAGGGGGGACAGCCCCAGCATTTT. Translation gives CASSPRQGGQPQHF.

The chain uses TRBV6-4 and TRBJ1-1; D is unclear. CDR1 is MRHNA and CDR2 is SNTAGT in the germline V gene. V was cut by 4 bases and J by 1 base, with 7 bases left in between. This CDR3 contains 13 residues. For the CDR3, the DNA is TGTGCCAGCAGTGTCGCCAGGAACACTGAAGCTTTCTTT. As protein: CASSVARNTEAFF.

The V gene is TRBV2, the J gene TRBJ1-4; the D gene is possibly TRBD1 (5 bases). V was clipped by 8 bases and J by 6 bases, with 16 bases between them. There are 14 residues in the CDR3. Germline V gene data show CDR1 as SNHLY and CDR2 as FYNNEI. The CDR3 DNA reads as TGTGCCAGCGCCGACAGCCCGGGGGATGAAAAACTGTTTTTT. Amino acids: CASADSPGDEKLFF.

This chain connects TRBV10-3 to TRBJ2-1; the match to TRBD1 covers 11 bases. V shed 6 bases and J 4 bases; nucleotides not matched to a gene: 2. Looked up from germline, CDR1 is ENHRY and CDR2 is SYGVKD. This CDR3 is 14 amino acids long. The CDR3 DNA sequence: TGTGCCATCAGCGGGACAGGGGGGTACAATGAGCAGTTCTTC. This gives the protein CAISGTGGYNEQFF.

J is TRBJ1-2 and V is TRBV27, with 7 bases matching TRBD1. Germline V gene sequence: CDR1 MNHEY, CDR2 SMNVEV (reference sequence). The CDR3 loop spans 17 amino acids. The J segment lost 4 bases and the V segment lost 2 bases, leaving 13 bases of the junction unmatched. CDR3 sequence: CASSLRRVSTGTYGYTF. CDR3 nucleotides: TGTGCCAGCAGTTTACGCCGGGTGTCGACAGGGACCTATGGCTACACCTTC.

A remark on this clone: This specimen includes other DNA sequences encoding the same CDR3. The chain combines TRBV7-3 with TRBJ1-1; 8 nucleotides match TRBD1. This CDR3 spans 14 amino acids. From germline, CDR1 is SGHTA and CDR2 FQGTGA. Losses at the gene ends were 5 bases for V and 3 bases for J; bases not matched to a gene: 5. CDR3 region: CASSPGQGYTEAFF. The CDR3 DNA follows: TGTGCCAGCAGCCCAGGACAGGGTTACACTGAAGCTTTCTTT.

The V gene is TRBV7-9, the J gene TRBJ2-3, with D perhaps being TRBD1 or TRBD2 (6 bases each). The CDR3 has 16 amino acids. V lost 3 bases and J 1 base, leaving 14 bases between the germline ends. CDR1 and CDR2 from the germline V gene are SEHNR and FQNEAQ (reference sequence). CDR3: CASSFLDSGRTDTQYF. In DNA, the CDR3 is TGTGCCAGCAGCTTCTTGGACAGCGGGCGCACAGATACGCAGTATTTT.

CDR3 residues: CASRSRDTQETQYF. The CDR3 DNA reads TGTGCCAGCAGAAGTCGGGACACCCAAGAGACCCAGTACTTC. J is TRBJ2-5 and V is TRBV7-9, with D possibly matching TRBD1 (6 bases). V lost 6 bases and J 1 base, leaving 12 bases between the germline ends. The CDR3 length is 14 residues. The germline V gene has CDR1 SEHNR and CDR2 FQNEAQ (reference sequence).

The chain has TRBV6-5 and TRBJ2-4, with D possibly being TRBD1 (6 bases). This CDR3 spans 16 amino acids. V was cut by 0 bases and J by 3 bases, with 12 bases left in between. The germline V gene encodes CDR1 MNHEY and CDR2 SVGAGI. CDR3 amino acids: CASSYSFTGYKNIQYF. DNA of the CDR3: TGTGCCAGCAGTTACTCGTTCACAGGGTACAAAAACATTCAGTACTTC.

CDR3 in DNA: TGCGCCAGCAGCCAAGGTGAGGGGGCGAACAACGAGCAGTACTTC. Translating gives CASSQGEGANNEQYF. This rearrangement joins TRBV4-3 to TRBJ2-7, with 7 bases fitting TRBD1. The germline V gene encodes CDR1 LGHNA and CDR2 YSLEER. The CDR3 spans 15 residues. V shed 1 base and J 5 bases; nucleotides not matched to a gene: 8.

This clone was seen once. The chain couples TRBV13 to TRBJ2-7, with TRBD2 matching 11 bases. Germline V gene data show CDR1 as PRHDT and CDR2 as FYEKMQ (reference sequence). There are 17 residues in the CDR3. V lost 5 bases to trimming and J lost 0 bases; unmatched junction nucleotides: 9. This CDR3 is CASSDASGGPSSYEQYF. In nucleotides, the CDR3 is TGTGCCAGCAGCGATGCTAGCGGGGGGCCAAGCTCCTACGAGCAGTACTTC.

This sequence joins TRBV9 and TRBJ2-5, with 10 nucleotides matching TRBD2. V lost 2 bases, J lost 1 base, and 2 bases stayed unmatched. Per germline, CDR1 SGDLS and CDR2 YYNGEE. This CDR3 contains 15 residues. CDR3 loop: CASSVGLAVQETQYF. Written as DNA, the CDR3 is TGTGCCAGCAGCGTTGGACTAGCGGTCCAAGAGACCCAGTACTTC.

V gene TRBV6-5 combines with J gene TRBJ1-5; 10 bases map to TRBD1. Germline loops: CDR1 MNHEY, CDR2 SVGAGI. The V and J ends lost 5 bases and 6 bases, in that order; junction bases with no gene match: 4. The CDR3 has 14 residues. CDR3 sequence reads: CASSKTGGGQPQHF. The CDR3 DNA is TGTGCCAGCAGTAAGACAGGGGGCGGTCAGCCCCAGCATTTT.

The chain employs TRBV19 and TRBJ2-1; D not resolved. This CDR3 comprises 14 residues. The V gene's germline CDR1 is LNHDA and CDR2 SQIVND (reference sequence). The ends were cut back, 1 base at V and 10 bases at J, with 14 bases in the middle. CDR3 residues: CASSIVHSGQEQFF. The DNA for the CDR3 is TGTGCCAGTAGTATAGTACACTCCGGGCAGGAGCAGTTCTTC.

The J gene is TRBJ2-2, the V gene TRBV19; D remains ambiguous. This CDR3 has 13 residues. Trimming shortened V by 7 bases and J by 7 bases, and 13 bases separated the two germline ends. From germline, CDR1 is LNHDA and CDR2 SQIVND (reference sequence). As DNA, the CDR3 is TGTGCCAGTACCACCCCCATATTCGGGGAGCTGTTTTTT. It specifies CASTTPIFGELFF.

This chain links TRBV6-1 with TRBJ2-7, with D tentatively TRBD2 (5 bases). Germline V lookup: CDR1 MNHNS, CDR2 SASEGT. The CDR3 is 12 amino acids. V was pared by 3 bases and J by 6 bases, with 9 bases between. In DNA, the CDR3 is TGTGCCAGCAGTGACTTTGGGAGCGAGCAGTACTTC. Its protein is CASSDFGSEQYF.

The chain has TRBV30 and TRBJ1-1; a possible D gene is TRBD1 (6 bases). This CDR3 comprises 14 residues. Trimming left V 2 bases short and J 1 base short, with 11 bases between. Germline-derived CDR1 and CDR2 are GTSNPN and SVGIG (reference sequence). DNA for the CDR3: TGTGCCTGGAGTCCCGGCAGGGGGAACACTGAAGCTTTCTTT. Its translation: CAWSPGRGNTEAFF.

The gene calls are TRBV7-2 and TRBJ2-5, with D perhaps matching TRBD2 (5 bases). The germline CDR1 and CDR2 sequences are SGHTA and FQGNSA. The CDR3 consists of 14 residues. Trimming shortened V by 1 base and J by 7 bases, and 13 bases separated the two germline ends. CDR3 DNA: TGTGCCAGCAGCTTAGACAGACTACTGGGGACCCAGTACTTC. It codes for CASSLDRLLGTQYF.

This clone has a single count. The rearrangement links TRBV5-1 to TRBJ1-6, with TRBD1 identical over 9 bases. Germline CDR1 is SGHRS and CDR2 is YFSETQ. V dropped 0 bases and J dropped 6; count of bases not matched to a gene: 4. The CDR3 is 16 residues long. The CDR3 coding sequence is TGCGCCAGCAGCTTGGCCTGGACAGGGGCTAATTCACCCCTCCACTTT. Its translation: CASSLAWTGANSPLHF.

This clone was found a few times. V and J are TRBV19 and TRBJ1-1; 10 nucleotides agree with TRBD1. The germline V gene encodes CDR1 LNHDA and CDR2 SQIVND (reference sequence). This CDR3 is 14 amino acids long. The junction had 4 bases not matched to a gene; V was cut back by 5 bases and J by 4 bases. DNA for the CDR3: TGTGCCAGTAGTCCCCGGACAGGGGGCACTGAAGCTTTCTTT. Protein sequence: CASSPRTGGTEAFF. The full variable domain, in which reference TRBV19 and TRBJ1-1 provide the parts outside the CDR3, is DGGITQSPKYLFRKEGQNVTLSCEQNLNHDAMYWYRQDPGQGLRLIYYSQIVNDFQKGDIAEGYSVSREKKESFPLTVTSAQKNPTAFYLCASSPRTGGTEAFFGQGTRLTVV.

J is TRBJ1-2 and V is TRBV5-1; unclear D gene. Germline V gene data show CDR1 as SGHRS and CDR2 as YFSETQ. CDR3 size: 14 residues. The germline V and J ends were trimmed by 4 bases and 5 bases, with 15 bases remaining between them. DNA for the CDR3: TGCGCCAGCAGCGAGAGAGACCGACAATATGGCTACACCTTC. Residues: CASSERDRQYGYTF.

V and J are TRBV10-3 and TRBJ2-1, with 9 bases aligning to TRBD1. The germline gives CDR1 ENHRY, CDR2 SYGVKD. The CDR3 is 14 residues long. The trim removed 2 bases at V and 9 bases at J, leaving 5 bases unmatched. The CDR3 sequence: CAISETTGGGEQFF. The CDR3 DNA follows: TGTGCCATCAGTGAGACAACAGGGGGCGGTGAGCAGTTCTTC.